Listed here are 17 T cell receptor beta chains from one sample, sequenced in a study of T cell responses to AZD1222 COVID-19 vaccine. Libraries were prepared by immunoSEQ multiplex PCR; TCRdb keeps only in-frame clonotypes and omits some of them. The sample holds approximately 160,000 clones, approximately 88% seen once. Material: peripheral blood, obtained on day 0 of AZD1222 vaccination. These receptors originate from an adult in good health.

As to this clone: The same CDR3 is also encoded by other DNA sequences in this sample. CDR3 DNA: TGTGCCAGCAGTTTAAAGGGAAACACTGAAGCTTTCTTT. It encodes CASSLKGNTEAFF. The chain couples TRBV12-3 or TRBV12-4 to TRBJ1-1; D ambiguous. The CDR3 runs 13 residues. Trimming removed 2 bases at V and 2 bases at J, with 6 bases between.

V is TRBV19 and J is TRBJ1-3, with D possibly TRBD1 on 5 matching bases. Trimming took 4 bases from V and 8 from J, leaving 15 bases between them. Germline V CDR1 and CDR2: LNHDA, SQIVND (reference sequence). This CDR3 is built from 14 residues. CDR3: CASSSFGGADTIYF. The CDR3, as DNA: TGTGCCAGTAGTAGTTTTGGGGGAGCAGACACCATATATTTT.

V is TRBV27 and J is TRBJ2-1; D uncertain. The CDR3 extends over 13 amino acids. The germline CDR1 and CDR2 sequences are MNHEY and SMNVEV (reference sequence). The ends were cut back, 2 bases at V and 4 bases at J, with 6 bases in the middle. CDR3 sequence: CASSLDNYNEQFF. The CDR3 DNA follows: TGTGCCAGCAGTTTAGACAATTACAATGAGCAGTTCTTC.

The gene calls are TRBV7-3 and TRBJ2-1; TRBD1 or TRBD2 may be the D gene (5 bases each). The V end lost 0 bases, the J end lost 9 bases, and 6 bases lay between the germline ends. The CDR3 covers 12 residues. Per germline, CDR1 SGHTA and CDR2 FQGTGA. CDR3 nucleotides: TGTGCCAGCAGCTTAACAGGGACTGAGCAGTTCTTC. Protein sequence: CASSLTGTEQFF.

The chain uses TRBV28 and TRBJ1-6; D is undetermined. Germline V lookup: CDR1 MDHEN, CDR2 SYDVKM. The ends were cut back, 7 bases at V and 5 bases at J, with 9 bases in the middle. The CDR3 length is 13 residues. This CDR3 reads CASKPFNNSPLHF. The CDR3 DNA is TGTGCCAGCAAGCCCTTCAATAATTCACCCCTCCACTTT. Drawing the rest from reference TRBV28 and TRBJ1-6, the complete variable domain is DVKVTQSSRYLVKRTGEKVFLECVQDMDHENMFWYRQDPGLGLRLIYFSYDVKMKEKGDIPEGYSVSREKKERFSLILESASTNQTSMYLCASKPFNNSPLHFGNGTRLTVT.

The V and J genes are TRBV7-9 and TRBJ2-7; D may match TRBD1 or TRBD2 (5 bases each). The CDR3 spans 11 residues. Germline V gene sequence: CDR1 SEHNR, CDR2 FQNEAQ (reference sequence). The V gene lost 3 bases and the J gene lost 12 bases, with 12 bases spanning the gap. CDR3 protein: CASSFMQGAYF. CDR3 sequence (DNA): TGTGCCAGCAGCTTCATGCAGGGAGCGTACTTC.

V usage is TRBV29-1 and J usage is TRBJ2-1; 7 bases align to TRBD2. The V and J ends lost 5 bases and 10 bases, in that order; junction bases with no gene match: 11. Germline V gene sequence: CDR1 SQVTM, CDR2 ANQGSEA. The CDR3 sequence is 13 residues long. CDR3 nucleotides: TGCAGCGTTCAACCTCTAGCGGAAAGAGAGCAGTTCTTC. Translating gives CSVQPLAEREQFF.

The V and J genes are TRBV14 and TRBJ2-3; weak D call: TRBD1 (6 bases). Trimming pared 0 bases from V and 4 bases from J, leaving 8 bases between. The CDR3 has 14 amino acids. Germline values: CDR1 SGHDN, CDR2 FVKESK. In DNA form, the CDR3 reads TGTGCCAGCAGCCAAGACAGGGGATCAGATACGCAGTATTTT. Its translation: CASSQDRGSDTQYF.

The J gene is TRBJ1-1, the V gene TRBV28, with D possibly TRBD1 on 5 matching bases. This CDR3 has 11 amino acids. Germline V gene sequence: CDR1 MDHEN, CDR2 SYDVKM. The V end lost 5 bases, the J end lost 7 bases, and 8 bases lay between the germline ends. CDR3 sequence: CASSDQGEAFF. The CDR3 nucleotides read TGTGCCAGCAGTGACCAGGGTGAAGCTTTCTTT.

The CDR3 sequence is CASSAQGKRQPQHF. Written as DNA, the CDR3 is TGTGCCAGTAGTGCTCAGGGGAAAAGGCAGCCCCAGCATTTT. This chain joins TRBV19 and TRBJ1-5; tentative D call: TRBD1 (6 bases). Germline CDR1 and CDR2: LNHDA and SQIVND (reference sequence). Trimming removed 5 bases from V and 7 bases from J, with 15 bases in between. The CDR3 extends over 14 amino acids.

This chain joins TRBV19 and TRBJ1-5, with 9 bases identical to TRBD1. Unmatched junction bases numbered 5, after V lost 8 bases and J lost 6 bases. This CDR3 has 13 residues. Germline-derived CDR1 and CDR2 are LNHDA and SQIVND (reference sequence). The CDR3 here is CASHDRGGQPQHF. The CDR3 region has the DNA TGTGCCAGTCATGACAGGGGGGGTCAGCCCCAGCATTTT.

The chain couples TRBV28 to TRBJ2-2; D may be TRBD1 or TRBD2 (5 bases each). This CDR3 contains 15 residues. Germline V gives CDR1 MDHEN, CDR2 SYDVKM. Between the trimmed V and J ends, which lost 3 bases and 7 bases, there was a span of 15 bases. CDR3 sequence (DNA): TGTGCCAGCAGTTTCGGGGACCTTACTAACGGGGAGCTGTTTTTT. It specifies CASSFGDLTNGELFF.

CDR3 DNA sequence: TGCGCCAGCAGCTTGGGACAGGGAGCCACTTTACGCGCCTCTGAAGCTTTCTTT. This gives the protein CASSLGQGATLRASEAFF. The rearrangement uses TRBV5-1 and TRBJ1-1, with 7 bases fitting TRBD1. V was pared by 0 bases and J by 6 bases, with 17 bases of the junction left unmatched. From germline, CDR1 is SGHRS and CDR2 YFSETQ. This CDR3 is built from 18 residues.

The chain uses TRBV27 and TRBJ2-1, with 14 bases that match TRBD2. From germline, CDR1 is MNHEY and CDR2 SMNVEV (reference sequence). CDR3 length: 17 residues. The V gene end was trimmed by 4 bases and the J gene end by 6 bases; junction bases not matched to a gene: 8. CDR3 sequence: CASSSRTSGRLANEQFF. The CDR3 nucleotides are TGTGCCAGCAGTTCCAGGACTAGCGGGAGGTTAGCCAATGAGCAGTTCTTC.

This chain links TRBV7-3 with TRBJ2-1, with TRBD2 identical over 9 bases. The CDR3 contains 16 residues. Trimming removed 5 bases from V and 4 bases from J; junction bases left unmatched: 9. Germline CDR1 is SGHTA and CDR2 is FQGTGA. The CDR3 DNA reads as TGTGCCAGCAGCAAGGCCGGACTAGCGCTGTACAATGAGCAGTTCTTC. It yields the protein CASSKAGLALYNEQFF.

V gene TRBV24-1 combines with J gene TRBJ2-2, with a possible D match to TRBD2 (5 bases). Looked up from germline, CDR1 is KGHDR and CDR2 is SFDVKD. This CDR3 contains 17 residues. The germline V and J ends were trimmed by 10 bases and 0 bases, with 20 bases remaining between them. The CDR3 coding sequence is TGTGCCACATCTCACACACCGGGGATCGCGAACACCGGGGAGCTGTTTTTT. Translated: CATSHTPGIANTGELFF.

A few counts support this clone. The chain has TRBV13 and TRBJ1-2; 7 positions match TRBD1. In germline, CDR1 is PRHDT, CDR2 FYEKMQ (reference sequence). V dropped 4 bases and J dropped 2; count of bases not matched to a gene: 4. This CDR3 region has 14 residues. CDR3: CASSSGQRNYGYTF. In DNA form, the CDR3 reads TGTGCCAGCAGCTCGGGACAGCGCAACTATGGCTACACCTTC. The whole variable domain, remainder taken from reference TRBV13 and TRBJ1-2, is AAGVIQSPRHLIKEKRETATLKCYPIPRHDTVYWYQQGPGQDPQFLISFYEKMQSDKGSIPDRFSAQQFSDYHSELNMSSLELGDSALYFCASSSGQRNYGYTFGSGTRLTVV.